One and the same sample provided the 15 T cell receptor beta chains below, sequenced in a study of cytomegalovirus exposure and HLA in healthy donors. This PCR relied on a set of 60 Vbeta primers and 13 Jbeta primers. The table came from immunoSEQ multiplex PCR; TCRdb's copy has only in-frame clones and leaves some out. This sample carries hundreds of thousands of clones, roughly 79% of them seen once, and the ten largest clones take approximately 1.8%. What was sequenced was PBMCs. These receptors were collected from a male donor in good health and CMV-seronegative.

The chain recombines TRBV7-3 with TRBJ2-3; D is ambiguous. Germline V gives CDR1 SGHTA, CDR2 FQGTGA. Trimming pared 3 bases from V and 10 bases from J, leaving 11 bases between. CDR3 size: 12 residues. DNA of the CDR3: TGTGCCAGCAGCTTTACTGAAGAGGCGCAGTATTTT. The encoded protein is CASSFTEEAQYF.

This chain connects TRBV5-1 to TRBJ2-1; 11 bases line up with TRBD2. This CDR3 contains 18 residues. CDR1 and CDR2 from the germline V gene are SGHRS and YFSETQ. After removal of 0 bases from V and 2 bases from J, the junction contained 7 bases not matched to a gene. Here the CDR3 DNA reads TGCGCCAGCAGCTTGGGACTAGCGGGAACATTGACCTACAATGAGCAGTTCTTC. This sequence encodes CASSLGLAGTLTYNEQFF.

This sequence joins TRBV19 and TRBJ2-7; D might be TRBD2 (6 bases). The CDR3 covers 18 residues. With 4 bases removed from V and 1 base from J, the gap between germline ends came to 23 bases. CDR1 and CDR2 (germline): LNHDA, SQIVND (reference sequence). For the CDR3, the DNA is TGTGCCAGTAGTAGGCGGGATCACTTATTGGGGGGATCCTACGAGCAGTACTTC. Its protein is CASSRRDHLLGGSYEQYF.

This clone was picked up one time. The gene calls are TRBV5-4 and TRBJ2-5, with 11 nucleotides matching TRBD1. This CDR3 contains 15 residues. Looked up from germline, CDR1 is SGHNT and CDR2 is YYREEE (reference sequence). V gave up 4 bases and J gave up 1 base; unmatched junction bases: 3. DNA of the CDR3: TGTGCCAGCAGCGCGGGGACAGGGGGCCAAGAGACCCAGTACTTC. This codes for CASSAGTGGQETQYF.

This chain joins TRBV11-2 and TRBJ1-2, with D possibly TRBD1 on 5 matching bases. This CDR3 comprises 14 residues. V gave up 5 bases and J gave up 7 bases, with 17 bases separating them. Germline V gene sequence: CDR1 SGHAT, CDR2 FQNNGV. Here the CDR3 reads CASSPAGWAAGYTF. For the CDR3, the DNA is TGTGCCAGCAGCCCCGCAGGGTGGGCGGCTGGCTACACCTTC.

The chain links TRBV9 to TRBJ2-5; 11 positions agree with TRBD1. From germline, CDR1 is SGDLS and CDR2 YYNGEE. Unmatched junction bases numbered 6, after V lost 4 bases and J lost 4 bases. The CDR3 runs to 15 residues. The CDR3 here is CASSPPDRGRETQYF. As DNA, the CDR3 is TGTGCCAGCAGCCCCCCGGACAGGGGGCGAGAGACCCAGTACTTC.

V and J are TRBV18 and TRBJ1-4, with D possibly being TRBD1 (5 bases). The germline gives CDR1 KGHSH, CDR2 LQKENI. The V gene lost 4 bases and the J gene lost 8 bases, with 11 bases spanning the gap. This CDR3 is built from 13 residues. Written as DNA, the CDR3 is TGTGCCAGCTCACAGCTACCAGGGGAAAAACTGTTTTTT. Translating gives CASSQLPGEKLFF. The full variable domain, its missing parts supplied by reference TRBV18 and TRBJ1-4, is NAGVMQNPRHLVRRRGQEARLRCSPMKGHSHVYWYRQLPEEGLKFMVYLQKENIIDESGMPKERFSAEFPKEGPSILRIQQVVRGDSAAYFCASSQLPGEKLFFGSGTQLSVL.

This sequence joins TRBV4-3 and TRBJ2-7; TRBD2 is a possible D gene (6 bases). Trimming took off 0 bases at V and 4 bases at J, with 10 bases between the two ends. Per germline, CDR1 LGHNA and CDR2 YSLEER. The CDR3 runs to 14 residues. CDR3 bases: TGCGCCAGCAGCCAAGAGGGAGGTCTGTACGAGCAGTACTTC. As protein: CASSQEGGLYEQYF.

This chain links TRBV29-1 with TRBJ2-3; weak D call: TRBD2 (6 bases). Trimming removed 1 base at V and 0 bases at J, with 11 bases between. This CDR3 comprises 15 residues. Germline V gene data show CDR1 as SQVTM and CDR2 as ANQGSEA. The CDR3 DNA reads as TGCAGCGTTGAAGGGCTAGCGCAAAGCACAGATACGCAGTATTTT. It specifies CSVEGLAQSTDTQYF.

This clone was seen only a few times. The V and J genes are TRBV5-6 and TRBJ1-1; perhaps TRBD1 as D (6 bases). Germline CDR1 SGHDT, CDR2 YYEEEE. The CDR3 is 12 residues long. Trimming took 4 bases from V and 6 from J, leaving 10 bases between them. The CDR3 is CASSLGTSEAFF. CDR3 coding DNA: TGTGCCAGCAGCCTCGGGACATCTGAAGCTTTCTTT.

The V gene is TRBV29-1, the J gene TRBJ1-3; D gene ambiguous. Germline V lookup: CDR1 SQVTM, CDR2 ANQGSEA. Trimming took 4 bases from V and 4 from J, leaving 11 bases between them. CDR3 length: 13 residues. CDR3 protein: CSVGMSMGNTIYF. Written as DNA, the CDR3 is TGCAGCGTTGGCATGAGTATGGGAAACACCATATATTTT.

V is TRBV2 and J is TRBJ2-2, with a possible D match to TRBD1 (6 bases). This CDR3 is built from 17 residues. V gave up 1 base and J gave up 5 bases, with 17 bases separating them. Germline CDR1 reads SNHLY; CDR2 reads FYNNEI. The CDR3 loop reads CASSEVGFWTVTGELFF. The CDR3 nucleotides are TGTGCCAGCAGTGAAGTAGGTTTTTGGACAGTTACCGGGGAGCTGTTTTTT.

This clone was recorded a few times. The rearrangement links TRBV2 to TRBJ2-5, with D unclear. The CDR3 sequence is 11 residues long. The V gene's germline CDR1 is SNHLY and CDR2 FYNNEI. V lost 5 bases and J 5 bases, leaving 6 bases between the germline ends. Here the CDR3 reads CASSLGETQYF. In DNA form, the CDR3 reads TGTGCCAGCAGTCTCGGGGAGACCCAGTACTTC.

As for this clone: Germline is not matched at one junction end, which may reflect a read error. CDR3 region: CASSVADSLSGELFF. CDR3 DNA: TGTGCCAGCAGCGTAGCCGACTCCCTTTCCGGGGAGCTGTTTTTT. This chain uses TRBV7-7 with TRBJ2-2; D uncertain. There are 15 residues in the CDR3. Germline V lookup: CDR1 SSHAT, CDR2 FNYEAQ (reference sequence).

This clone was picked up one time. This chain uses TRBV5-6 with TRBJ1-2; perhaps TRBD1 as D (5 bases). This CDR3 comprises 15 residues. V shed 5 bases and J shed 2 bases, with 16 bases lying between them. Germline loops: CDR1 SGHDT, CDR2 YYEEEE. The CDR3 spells CASRDWGVLNYGYTF. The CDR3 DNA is TGTGCCAGCAGGGATTGGGGCGTATTAAACTATGGCTACACCTTC.